The 5 T cell receptor beta chains given below trace back to one sample, sequenced in a study of T cell repertoires in cytomegalovirus infection. Antigens for these TCRs are unknown. TCRdb reprocessed the reads via MiXCR and lists one record per CDR3 protein. The repertoire holds 830,000 or so distinct CDR3 sequences, around a third seen once, with 12% in the top ten. The source was cultured CD8+ T cells from PBMCs, collected from culture after CMV antigen stimulation. The receptor source for this set is a human donor in good health (CMV status not recorded). Some clones in this sample may be carry-over from other donors' samples.

V and J are TRBV27 and TRBJ2-1; 10 nucleotides agree with TRBD2. V lost 7 bases and J lost 9; bases outside the gene matches: 12. Germline CDR1 MNHEY, CDR2 SMNVEV (reference sequence). The CDR3 is 15 residues long. CDR3 loop: CASNWKRGGLSEQFF. The CDR3 nucleotides are TGTGCCAGCAATTGGAAGCGGGGGGGCCTGAGTGAGCAGTTCTTC.

This clonotype was recorded many times. This chain connects TRBV5-6 to TRBJ1-6; no firm D call. The V end lost 2 bases, the J end lost 0 bases, and 6 bases lay between the germline ends. The CDR3 length is 15 residues. Germline loops: CDR1 SGHDT, CDR2 YYEEEE. The CDR3 here is CASSFWGSYNSPLHF. The DNA for the CDR3 is TGTGCCAGCAGCTTTTGGGGCTCCTATAATTCACCCCTCCACTTT.

This clonotype has just a few counts. V is TRBV6-1 and J is TRBJ1-5; weak D call: TRBD1 (6 bases). V was cut by 3 bases and J by 1 base, with 16 bases left in between. This CDR3 is 17 amino acids long. CDR1 and CDR2 from the germline V gene are MNHNS and SASEGT. Here the CDR3 reads CASSDEVLQGSNQPQHF. DNA of the CDR3: TGTGCCAGCAGTGACGAGGTCCTACAGGGAAGCAATCAGCCCCAGCATTTT.

Comments on this clonotype: One junction end disagrees with the germline gene, perhaps due to a read error. J is TRBJ1-6 and V is TRBV7-6, with a weak D call TRBD1 (6 bases). The germline CDR1 and CDR2 sequences are SGHVS and FNYEAQ. The CDR3 is 15 residues long. This chain's CDR3 is CASSLGGGHNSPLHF. The CDR3, as DNA: TGTGCCAGCAGCTTAGGAGGGGGACATAATTCACCTCTCCACTTT. The complete variable domain, with remaining parts taken from reference TRBV7-6 and TRBJ1-6, reads GAGVSQSPRYKVTKRGQDVALRCDPISGHVSLYWYRQALGQGPEFLTYFNYEAQQDKSGLPNDRFSAERPEGSISTLTIQRTEQRDSAMYRCASSLGGGHNSPLHFGNGTRLTVT.

The V gene is TRBV27, the J gene TRBJ2-7; possible D gene TRBD1, 8 bases. Trimming stripped 3 bases from V and 5 bases from J, with 14 bases between. Germline CDR1 and CDR2: MNHEY and SMNVEV (reference sequence). The CDR3 consists of 14 residues. CDR3 DNA: TGTGCCAGCAGTTTCAACAGGGGGGGCGACGAGCAGTACTTC. It encodes CASSFNRGGDEQYF.